This entry features one T cell receptor (beta chain) sequence. The target of this receptor is not known. It has no much larger one-base neighbor in the sample; base qualities were not kept. The entry originates in a study of immune evolution from preneoplasia to lung adenocarcinoma (dated by TCRdb to the early 2020s). As for the study more broadly: HLA loss of heterozygosity was found in approximately 7% of AIS, approximately 14% of MIA and under 40% of ADC lesions, and in no AAH lesions. Sample size was based on specimen availability rather than a prior power calculation. Resected precursor lesions (AAH, AIS, MIA) and invasive adenocarcinomas were compared with paired morphologically normal lung tissue. According to the study, more than 95 samples went through TCR sequencing. The overall cohort comprised approximately 53 patients with pulmonary nodules who underwent surgical resection. POLYSOLVER was used to infer class I HLA alleles from exome data, and LOHHLA was used to detect allele-specific HLA loss. The study profiled immune contexture across lung adenocarcinoma precursors and invasive adenocarcinoma using immune gene expression, TCR sequencing and multiplex immunofluorescence. The TCR sequencing data were obtained from about 51 patients. Whole exome sequencing and methylation data from the same cohort of nodules were integrated with the immune data.

The CDR3 numbers 15 residues from cysteine through phenylalanine. Of the read, only the CDR3 DNA is kept; its 45 bases are in frame from base 1. The germline ends are 18 bases apart after V is trimmed by 7 bases and J by 2 bases. The germline V gene yields MDHEN for CDR1 and SYDVKM for CDR2. Resection was performed on patients in Japan or China between the mid-2010s and the late 2010s. The histologic diagnosis of each case was independently confirmed on H&E slides by two lung cancer pathologists. Macro-dissection after pathologic assessment enriched premalignant or tumor cells for nucleic acid extraction. The AllPrep DNA/RNA FFPE Kit was used to isolate DNA from FFPE tissue. The immunoSEQ hsTCRbeta Kit was used to sequence TCR beta CDR3 regions from DNA. The paper's data handling went like this. The ImmunoSEQ Analyzer was used to analyse the TCR sequencing data. T cell clonality was calculated on productive rearrangements as 1 minus Pielou's evenness. To measure T cell diversity, the inverse Simpson index was applied to productive templates. T cell density was TCR beta template counts normalized to usable DNA, estimated by amplifying and sequencing housekeeping genes. Two-sided Kruskal-Wallis tests were used to compare TCR metrics across histologic stages. The clones in this table, taken by TCRdb from immuneACCESS, are in-frame only. Not every clone is retained; where verified, under half of the shortfall comes from an unresolved V gene, and the cause of the rest is unknown. That table is the source of V, J and clone size, and D and trimming were worked out from the DNA. The sample table shows about 10,000 clones, and around 78% are seen once. Over 4% of the sample rests with the top ten.

Beyond this particular receptor, the publication reports: The findings were based on association rather than direct causation, and larger cohorts with long-term follow-up and longitudinal biopsies were deemed needed. Normal lung had the highest top T cell clone frequencies, and these frequencies appeared to fall progressively from AAH through AIS, MIA and invasive adenocarcinoma. KRAS-mutant nodules showed the highest T cell clonality compared with EGFR-mutant or double wild-type lesions. The highest clonality was observed in normal lung, whereas higher T cell density and diversity but lower clonality appeared to be present in later-stage lesions. All patients were from Japan and China, so applicability to Western populations was uncertain.

The sequence links TRBV28 to TRBJ2-7; possibly the D gene is TRBD1, per 6 matching bases. The clonotype comes from a person aged 65-85 years with lung adenocarcinoma. The sequenced material came from FFPE minimally invasive lung adenocarcinoma tissue. The cell subset or site tag for this specimen amounts to: micro-invasive lung adenocarcinoma (MIA). The DNA sequence is given as TGTGCCAGCACCAAGGGGGACATTATAACCTACGAGCAGTACTTC. It translates to CASTKGDIITYEQYF.